The TCR beta chain under discussion was sequenced for a study of shared clonotypes between healthy human individuals. At the level of the study: Donor composition was a couple of women and a few men, aged 18 to 49. Per donor, CD8 memory used one plate, CD8 naive used two, CD4 memory used three and CD4 naive used three.

Findings and caveats of the study: Incompleteness in sorted-subset sequencing, despite large depth, was shown by rarefaction.

Turning to this clone: Its antigen is currently unknown.

As processed by the authors: Quality scores were absent from the junction-only immunoSEQ sequences, so filtering differed. Produced via immunoSEQ multiplex PCR; TCRdb's table is partial and in-frame only. The V and J calls and the clone size are those of that table, but D and trimming were determined from the DNA. The table has nearly 1,000,000 clones, less than 85% seen once. With 1 base removed from V and 6 bases from J, the gap between germline ends came to 26 bases. Germline CDR1 and CDR2: SGHTS and YDEGEE. This CDR3 has 19 amino acids. Sequencing input: memory CD4+ T cells sorted from blood. Indicated subset: CD45RA-negative fraction. V and J are TRBV5-8 and TRBJ2-1; TRBD1 is a possible D gene (7 bases). The sequence derives from a man younger than 35 in good health. The CDR3 bases are TGTGCCAGCAGCTTGTCTGGGACAGTGTGGACTAAAGAGATCAATGAGCAGTTCTTC. This codes for CASSLSGTVWTKEINEQFF.